One sample yielded the 32 T cell receptor beta chains listed below, sequenced in a study of blood T cell repertoires in COVID-19. Data came from immunoSEQ multiplex PCR; TCRdb stores just in-frame clones and leaves some out. The top ten clones hold roughly 1.9% of a sample with 240,000 or so clones, about 85% of them seen once. Sequencing was done on a sample of peripheral blood. These receptors were obtained from a man aged 30 to 39 who had recovered from COVID-19.

The V call is TRBV7-9, the J call TRBJ2-5, with D possibly matching TRBD2 (7 bases). Germline V CDR1 and CDR2: SEHNR, FQNEAQ (reference sequence). This CDR3 contains 17 residues. Between the trimmed V and J ends, which lost 5 bases and 5 bases, there was a span of 24 bases. In DNA, the CDR3 is TGTGCCAGCAGCCAGAGGAGGAGGGGGGGCCTGTTGGAGACCCAGTACTTC. It specifies CASSQRRRGGLLETQYF.

The table lists this clone with a few counts. The chain links TRBV23-1 to TRBJ1-1, with D unclear. TRBV23-1 is identified as an open reading frame with a role that is uncertain. This CDR3 has 16 amino acids. Trimming left V 0 bases short and J 1 base short, with 12 bases between. DNA for the CDR3: TGCGCCAGCAGTCAATCCCCGCAGGTGGGGAACACTGAAGCTTTCTTT. Protein product: CASSQSPQVGNTEAFF.

Turning to this clone: The sample contains more than one DNA sequence encoding this CDR3. The J gene is TRBJ1-2, the V gene TRBV5-1, with 7 nucleotides matching TRBD1. This CDR3 comprises 14 residues. The V and J ends lost 0 bases and 4 bases, in that order; junction bases with no gene match: 3. Germline-derived CDR1 and CDR2 are SGHRS and YFSETQ. The CDR3 is CASSLGDRGYGYTF. CDR3 nucleotide sequence: TGCGCCAGCAGCTTGGGGGACAGAGGCTATGGCTACACCTTC.

The J gene is TRBJ1-5, the V gene TRBV3-1 (or the pseudogene TRBV3-2); tentative D call: TRBD1 (5 bases). Germline V gene data show CDR1 as LGHDT and CDR2 as YNNKEL (reference sequence). Trimming shortened V by 0 bases and J by 1 base, and 7 bases separated the two germline ends. This CDR3 is built from 15 residues. As DNA, the CDR3 is TGTGCCAGCAGCCAAGAGGGGGGGAGCAATCAGCCCCAGCATTTT. Protein product: CASSQEGGSNQPQHF.

The rearrangement joins TRBV7-6 to TRBJ2-7, with D possibly being TRBD1 (5 bases). The CDR3 is 14 amino acids. Trimming shortened V by 2 bases and J by 5 bases, and 13 bases separated the two germline ends. Germline V gene data show CDR1 as SGHVS and CDR2 as FNYEAQ. CDR3 DNA: TGTGCCAGCAGCTTAAGTCAGGGTCGCAACGAGCAGTACTTC. As protein: CASSLSQGRNEQYF. Using reference TRBV7-6 and TRBJ2-7 for the parts outside the CDR3, the full variable domain is GAGVSQSPRYKVTKRGQDVALRCDPISGHVSLYWYRQALGQGPEFLTYFNYEAQQDKSGLPNDRFSAERPEGSISTLTIQRTEQRDSAMYRCASSLSQGRNEQYFGPGTRLTVT.

This rearrangement joins TRBV6-6 to TRBJ2-7; the D gene is possibly TRBD1 (5 bases). From germline, CDR1 is MNHNY and CDR2 SVGAGI (reference sequence). The V and J ends lost 6 bases and 2 bases respectively, with 11 bases between them. This CDR3 spans 13 amino acids. DNA of the CDR3: TGTGCCAGCAGAGGAACAGGAACCTACGAGCAGTACGTC. Translated, it gives CASRGTGTYEQYV.

The chain couples TRBV5-5 to TRBJ2-4, with D perhaps TRBD1 (5 bases). In germline, CDR1 is SGHKS, CDR2 YYEKEE (reference sequence). CDR3 length: 14 residues. V shed 3 bases and J shed 8 bases, with 15 bases lying between them. This CDR3 is CASSYTQAVDIQYF. CDR3 nucleotides: TGTGCCAGCAGCTATACACAGGCTGTGGACATTCAGTACTTC.

The chain uses TRBV5-5 and TRBJ2-2, with 7 nucleotides matching TRBD2. J lost 6 bases, V lost 4 bases, and 6 bases had no gene match. The CDR3 contains 14 residues. Per the germline V gene, CDR1 is SGHKS and CDR2 is YYEKEE (reference sequence). The CDR3 here is CASSLAGAPGELFF. The CDR3, as DNA: TGTGCCAGCAGCCTCGCGGGAGCCCCCGGGGAGCTGTTTTTT.

This clone was seen a handful of times. The gene calls are TRBV5-1 and TRBJ2-1; 14 positions agree with TRBD2. The junction had 12 bases not matched to a gene; V was cut back by 7 bases and J by 9 bases. From germline, CDR1 is SGHRS and CDR2 YFSETQ. The length of the CDR3 is 16 residues. The CDR3 loop is CASRIPGTSGGSEQFF. The DNA of the CDR3 is TGCGCCAGCCGAATTCCCGGGACTAGCGGGGGAAGTGAGCAGTTCTTC.

J is TRBJ1-5 and V is TRBV3-1 (or the pseudogene TRBV3-2); D might be TRBD1 (6 bases). CDR1 is LGHDT and CDR2 is YNNKEL in the germline V gene (reference sequence). CDR3 length: 16 amino acids. The ends were cut back, 1 base at V and 9 bases at J, with 19 bases in the middle. This CDR3 reads CASSQGLDRLEMPQHF. The CDR3 region has the DNA TGTGCCAGCAGCCAAGGTTTAGACAGGCTTGAGATGCCCCAGCATTTT.

The chain links TRBV5-4 to TRBJ2-3, with TRBD2 matching over 8 bases. This CDR3 is built from 16 residues. Germline V gives CDR1 SGHNT, CDR2 YYREEE (reference sequence). Losses at the gene ends were 3 bases for V and 4 bases for J; bases not matched to a gene: 10. The CDR3 is CASSSLSGVGPDTQYF. In DNA, the CDR3 is TGTGCCAGCAGCTCCCTTAGCGGGGTGGGCCCAGATACGCAGTATTTT.

V and J are TRBV5-1 and TRBJ2-5; D might be TRBD1 (6 bases). CDR3 length equals 18 residues. CDR1 is SGHRS, CDR2 YFSETQ, per germline. Trimming cost V 0 bases and J 2 bases, with 20 bases left between them. This CDR3 reads CASSLADLGQHLQETQYF. The CDR3 DNA reads as TGCGCCAGCAGCTTGGCCGATCTAGGACAGCACCTACAAGAGACCCAGTACTTC. Full variable domain (missing parts from reference TRBV5-1 and TRBJ2-5): KAGVTQTPRYLIKTRGQQVTLSCSPISGHRSVSWYQQTPGQGLQFLFEYFSETQRNKGNFPGRFSGRQFSNSRSEMNVSTLELGDSALYLCASSLADLGQHLQETQYFGPGTRLLVL.

The chain combines TRBV7-2 with TRBJ2-1; D is undetermined. V shed 1 base and J shed 4 bases, with 11 bases lying between them. Germline values: CDR1 SGHTA, CDR2 FQGNSA. This CDR3 is built from 15 residues. The DNA of the CDR3 is TGTGCCAGCAGCTTAGAGGCTAGTTCATACAATGAGCAGTTCTTC. It is translated as CASSLEASSYNEQFF.

This clone was observed a few times. The V and J genes are TRBV11-2 and TRBJ1-5; D gene uncertain. CDR1 and CDR2 from the germline V gene are SGHAT and FQNNGV. The CDR3 runs to 13 residues. Trimming shortened V by 3 bases and J by 0 bases, and 3 bases separated the two germline ends. CDR3 DNA sequence: TGTGCCAGCAGCTTCCATAGCAATCAGCCCCAGCATTTT. As protein: CASSFHSNQPQHF. Variable domain in full (rest from reference TRBV11-2 and TRBJ1-5): EAGVAQSPRYKIIEKRQSVAFWCNPISGHATLYWYQQILGQGPKLLIQFQNNGVVDDSQLPKDRFSAERLKGVDSTLKIQPAKLEDSAVYLCASSFHSNQPQHFGDGTRLSIL.

The rearrangement joins TRBV6-6 to TRBJ2-3, with D tentatively TRBD2 (5 bases). V lost 7 bases to trimming and J lost 1 base, with 12 bases between them. This CDR3 is built from 14 residues. Germline V CDR1 and CDR2: MNHNY, SVGAGI (reference sequence). The CDR3 region has the DNA TGTGCCAGCACGAGGACTCGCGGCACAGATACGCAGTATTTT. It encodes CASTRTRGTDTQYF.

This clone was seen a handful of times. V usage is TRBV5-1 and J usage is TRBJ1-5; D gene ambiguous. Germline-derived CDR1 and CDR2 are SGHRS and YFSETQ. This CDR3 is 14 amino acids long. The V and J ends lost 0 bases and 4 bases respectively, with 8 bases between them. In DNA form, the CDR3 reads TGCGCCAGCAGCTTGGGCGGCGGGAATCAGCCCCAGCATTTT. This codes for CASSLGGGNQPQHF.

This chain uses TRBV2 with TRBJ2-3; a possible D gene is TRBD1 (6 bases). V was clipped by 3 bases and J by 0 bases, with 7 bases between them. Germline lookup yields CDR1 SNHLY and CDR2 FYNNEI. The CDR3 is 14 residues long. The CDR3 sequence: CASSEDRSTDTQYF. The CDR3 DNA reads TGTGCCAGCAGTGAGGACAGAAGCACAGATACGCAGTATTTT.

J is TRBJ1-2 and V is TRBV10-2; 7 bases match TRBD1. The CDR3 covers 12 residues. The V gene's germline CDR1 is WSHSY and CDR2 SAAADI. V was clipped by 0 bases and J by 8 bases; unmatched bases: 0. The CDR3 region has the DNA TGCGCCAGCAGTGAGTCAGGGGGCGGCTACACCTTC. Translated, it gives CASSESGGGYTF.

V usage is TRBV25-1 and J usage is TRBJ2-7; no definite D call. This CDR3 has 13 amino acids. CDR1 MGHDK and CDR2 SYGVNS come from the germline V gene. The V and J ends lost 4 bases and 2 bases respectively, with 9 bases between them. The CDR3 sequence is CASSGQVTYEQYF. CDR3 nucleotides: TGTGCCAGCAGTGGGCAGGTTACCTACGAGCAGTACTTC.

The chain combines TRBV19 with TRBJ2-4; D might be TRBD1 (6 bases). Germline CDR1 LNHDA, CDR2 SQIVND (reference sequence). The CDR3 is 15 amino acids. Trimming cost V 5 bases and J 8 bases, with 19 bases left between them. CDR3 sequence (DNA): TGTGCCAGTAGTCCCTTTGGGGGCCCTCGAGACATTCAGTACTTC. This codes for CASSPFGGPRDIQYF.

The rearrangement links TRBV18 to TRBJ2-3; D possibly corresponds to TRBD2 (7 bases). CDR3 length: 17 amino acids. V dropped 3 bases and J dropped 6 bases, with 22 bases sitting between them. Germline CDR1 and CDR2: KGHSH and LQKENI. CDR3 coding DNA: TGTGCCAGCTCACCTCTCATGCGGGGGACACGACAGGATACGCAGTATTTT. This sequence encodes CASSPLMRGTRQDTQYF. Together with reference TRBV18 and TRBJ2-3, the CDR3 gives the full variable domain: NAGVMQNPRHLVRRRGQEARLRCSPMKGHSHVYWYRQLPEEGLKFMVYLQKENIIDESGMPKERFSAEFPKEGPSILRIQQVVRGDSAAYFCASSPLMRGTRQDTQYFGPGTRLTVL.

The V call is TRBV2, the J call TRBJ1-5; no clear D. V lost 4 bases, J lost 4 bases, and 8 bases lay in between. Per germline, CDR1 SNHLY and CDR2 FYNNEI. The CDR3 totals 13 residues. The CDR3 bases are TGTGCCAGCAGTGTAATAGAAAATCAGCCCCAGCATTTT. Translating gives CASSVIENQPQHF. Full variable domain (missing parts from reference TRBV2 and TRBJ1-5): EPEVTQTPSHQVTQMGQEVILRCVPISNHLYFYWYRQILGQKVEFLVSFYNNEISEKSEIFDDQFSVERPDGSNFTLKIRSTKLEDSAMYFCASSVIENQPQHFGDGTRLSIL.

The gene calls are TRBV28 and TRBJ2-7; 8 bases fit TRBD1. Germline trimming cut 8 bases from V and 2 bases from J; bases unmatched to any gene: 8. CDR3 length: 14 amino acids. Germline-derived CDR1 and CDR2 are MDHEN and SYDVKM. CDR3 DNA: TGTGCCAGCGCGACAGGGGATGTAGCCTACGAGCAGTACGTC. This sequence encodes CASATGDVAYEQYV.

This clone was counted ten times or more. The V gene is TRBV3-1 (or the pseudogene TRBV3-2), the J gene TRBJ2-2; D is unclear. The CDR3 sequence is 17 residues long. Germline values: CDR1 LGHDT, CDR2 YNNKEL (reference sequence). V lost 3 bases, J lost 1 base, and 15 bases lay in between. The CDR3 DNA reads TGTGCCAGCAGCCACCACTTTAGACGGGTGAACACCGGGGAGCTGTTTTTT. This codes for CASSHHFRRVNTGELFF.

V is TRBV28 and J is TRBJ1-5; TRBD1 is a possible D gene (5 bases). V was pared by 4 bases and J by 7 bases, with 14 bases between. Per the germline V gene, CDR1 is MDHEN and CDR2 is SYDVKM. CDR3 size: 14 residues. In DNA form, the CDR3 reads TGTGCCAGCAGTTCCCCTCCGGGGGACCAGCCCCAGCATTTT. It is translated as CASSSPPGDQPQHF.

V usage is TRBV14 and J usage is TRBJ2-7, with TRBD1 as a possible D gene (6 bases). Germline V gene data show CDR1 as SGHDN and CDR2 as FVKESK. The CDR3 extends over 16 amino acids. Trimming shortened V by 0 bases and J by 0 bases, and 12 bases separated the two germline ends. This chain's CDR3 is CASSQEGDTNSYEQYF. The CDR3 coding sequence is TGTGCCAGCAGCCAAGAGGGGGACACCAACTCCTACGAGCAGTACTTC.

DNA of the CDR3: TGCAGCGTTCCATCGGGGGGTTATGAGCAGTTCTTC. It specifies CSVPSGGYEQFF. The chain carries TRBV29-1 and TRBJ2-1; 7 nucleotides match TRBD2. The CDR3 length is 12 residues. Per germline, CDR1 SQVTM and CDR2 ANQGSEA. V lost 5 bases and J lost 8; bases outside the gene matches: 6.

The chain uses TRBV6-5 and TRBJ2-7; TRBD1 aligns across 8 bases. The ends lost 2 bases at V and 5 bases at J; junction bases unmatched: 5. The CDR3 runs to 14 residues. The germline V gene encodes CDR1 MNHEY and CDR2 SVGAGI. This CDR3 is CASSYRQGPHEQYF. The CDR3, as DNA: TGTGCCAGCAGTTACCGACAGGGGCCCCACGAGCAGTACTTC.

J is TRBJ2-3 and V is TRBV14; weak D call: TRBD1 (6 bases). Trimming left V 9 bases short and J 6 bases short, with 16 bases between. Germline V gene lookup returns CDR1 SGHDN and CDR2 FVKESK. This CDR3 contains 13 residues. The CDR3 protein is CASTSRGSDTQYF. The CDR3 bases are TGTGCCAGTACTTCCAGGGGATCGGATACGCAGTATTTT.

This chain links TRBV18 with TRBJ2-7; 11 bases match TRBD2. Germline CDR1 reads KGHSH; CDR2 reads LQKENI. V trimming: 2 bases; J trimming: 3 bases; junction bases outside the gene matches: 12. The CDR3 length is 18 residues. The CDR3: CASSPRPTGLAGGYEQYF. CDR3 sequence (DNA): TGTGCCAGCTCACCAAGGCCAACAGGGCTAGCGGGGGGCTACGAGCAGTACTTC. Variable domain in full (rest from reference TRBV18 and TRBJ2-7): NAGVMQNPRHLVRRRGQEARLRCSPMKGHSHVYWYRQLPEEGLKFMVYLQKENIIDESGMPKERFSAEFPKEGPSILRIQQVVRGDSAAYFCASSPRPTGLAGGYEQYFGPGTRLTVT.

The chain is built from TRBV7-2 and TRBJ2-1, with 8 bases aligning to TRBD2. Germline V CDR1 and CDR2: SGHTA, FQGNSA. The CDR3 contains 16 residues. V shed 7 bases, J shed 4 bases, and the junction held 12 bases outside the gene matches. The CDR3 loop is CASNQGSAGDYNEQFF. The DNA for the CDR3 is TGTGCCAGCAACCAAGGCTCAGCGGGGGATTACAATGAGCAGTTCTTC. Based on the CDR3 plus reference TRBV7-2 and TRBJ2-1, the full variable domain is GAGVSQSPSNKVTEKGKDVELRCDPISGHTALYWYRQSLGQGLEFLIYFQGNSAPDKSGLPSDRFSAERTGGSVSTLTIQRTQQEDSAVYLCASNQGSAGDYNEQFFGPGTRLTVL.

The table lists this clone with a count of one. This chain uses TRBV7-9 with TRBJ1-1; 9 bases are shared with TRBD1. The CDR3 sequence is 15 residues long. The junction had 7 bases not matched to a gene; V was cut back by 5 bases and J by 3 bases. In germline, CDR1 is SEHNR, CDR2 FQNEAQ (reference sequence). CDR3 region: CASSISTGGYTEAFF. For the CDR3, the DNA is TGTGCCAGCAGCATATCGACAGGGGGGTACACTGAAGCTTTCTTT.